The 8 T cell receptor beta chains listed next were all sequenced from one sample in a study of lymphopenia after photon versus proton radiotherapy. TCRdb's table, derived via immunoSEQ multiplex PCR, lists solely in-frame clones and lacks some. The top ten clones hold about 2.5% of a sample with 60,000 or so clones, about 90% of them seen once. The specimen comprised peripheral blood, sampled from a patient treated with photon-based radiotherapy. The receptors derive from a man aged 35 to 55 with gastric cancer.

V and J are TRBV30 and TRBJ2-5; maybe TRBD2 (7 bases). The CDR3 length is 17 residues. Trimming removed 5 bases at V and 5 bases at J, with 27 bases between. Per the germline V gene, CDR1 is GTSNPN and CDR2 is SVGIG (reference sequence). The CDR3 region is CAWDGAPGGPSGETQYF. The DNA of the CDR3 is TGTGCCTGGGACGGGGCTCCGGGGGGCCCATCCGGGGAGACCCAGTACTTC.

The V call is TRBV5-1, the J call TRBJ2-7, with D perhaps matching TRBD2 (5 bases). Trimming stripped 5 bases from V and 6 bases from J, with 15 bases between. Looked up from germline, CDR1 is SGHRS and CDR2 is YFSETQ. The CDR3 spans 13 residues. CDR3 sequence reads: CASSEGSEGEQYF. The CDR3 DNA follows: TGCGCCAGCAGTGAAGGATCAGAGGGCGAGCAGTACTTC.

The rearrangement uses TRBV9 and TRBJ2-5; the match to TRBD1 covers 11 bases. The CDR3 is 16 amino acids. J was trimmed by 5 bases and V by 7 bases; bases with no gene match: 13. Germline V gene sequence: CDR1 SGDLS, CDR2 YYNGEE. Here the CDR3 reads CASSTSGQGAGETQYF. CDR3 coding DNA: TGTGCCAGCTCGACCTCCGGACAGGGGGCGGGTGAGACCCAGTACTTC.

The chain couples TRBV9 to TRBJ2-7; D assignment may be TRBD1 or TRBD2 (5 bases each). Germline loops: CDR1 SGDLS, CDR2 YYNGEE. CDR3 size: 16 residues. The germline V and J ends were trimmed by 0 bases and 1 base, with 14 bases remaining between them. Here the CDR3 reads CASSVDGDLGSYEQYF. The CDR3 DNA is TGTGCCAGCAGCGTAGATGGGGACCTGGGATCCTACGAGCAGTACTTC.

V usage is TRBV20-1 and J usage is TRBJ1-1; possibly TRBD1 for D (5 bases). In germline, CDR1 is DFQATT, CDR2 SNEGSKA (reference sequence). V was cut by 0 bases and J by 11 bases, with 7 bases left in between. This CDR3 region has 10 residues. CDR3 bases: TGCAGTGCTAGAGAAAGGGACGCTTTCTTT. The encoded protein is CSARERDAFF.

This sequence joins TRBV6-6 and TRBJ1-1, with no clear D. The V end lost 2 bases, the J end lost 1 base, and 5 bases lay between the germline ends. This CDR3 is built from 13 residues. Germline V gives CDR1 MNHNY, CDR2 SVGAGI (reference sequence). The CDR3 reads CASSYQKNTEAFF. The CDR3 DNA sequence: TGTGCCAGCAGTTACCAGAAGAACACTGAAGCTTTCTTT.

The chain carries TRBV19 and TRBJ1-5; the match to TRBD1 covers 8 bases. The CDR3 length is 16 residues. V trimming: 5 bases; J trimming: 4 bases; junction bases outside the gene matches: 10. Germline-derived CDR1 and CDR2 are LNHDA and SQIVND (reference sequence). The CDR3 DNA follows: TGTGCCAGTAGTCCTCCGGCCAGGGGGCGGAATCAGCCCCAGCATTTT. Translated: CASSPPARGRNQPQHF.

The rearrangement joins TRBV21-1 to TRBJ1-6; the listed D gene, TRBD1, was not tested against the DNA. TRBV21-1 is a known pseudogene. The CDR3 extends over 16 amino acids. CDR3 nucleotides: TGTGCCAGCAGCAAAGACGAGGGGGACAGGGATTCACCCCTCCACTTT. The encoded protein is CASSKDEGDRDSPLHF.